What follows is one T cell receptor beta chain and its context. V dropped 2 bases and J dropped 3; count of bases not matched to a gene: 7. CDR3 size: 16 residues. CDR1 DFQATT and CDR2 SNEGSKA come from the germline V gene (reference sequence). TCRdb fed the 5' RACE reads into MiXCR, producing one record per CDR3 protein. The repertoire has around 64,000 distinct CDR3 sequences, about 15% of them found once; the top ten carry approximately 5%. This sample was included in a study of HIV-infected patients and healthy controls. This rearrangement joins TRBV20-1 to TRBJ1-5; 10 bases line up with TRBD1. The clonotype comes from a human donor in good health. Sequencing was performed on CD4+ T cells from blood. CDR3 DNA sequence: TGCAGTGCTAGAAGCGACAGGGGGCGGCTCAATCAGCCCCAGCATTTT. Its protein product is CSARSDRGRLNQPQHF.